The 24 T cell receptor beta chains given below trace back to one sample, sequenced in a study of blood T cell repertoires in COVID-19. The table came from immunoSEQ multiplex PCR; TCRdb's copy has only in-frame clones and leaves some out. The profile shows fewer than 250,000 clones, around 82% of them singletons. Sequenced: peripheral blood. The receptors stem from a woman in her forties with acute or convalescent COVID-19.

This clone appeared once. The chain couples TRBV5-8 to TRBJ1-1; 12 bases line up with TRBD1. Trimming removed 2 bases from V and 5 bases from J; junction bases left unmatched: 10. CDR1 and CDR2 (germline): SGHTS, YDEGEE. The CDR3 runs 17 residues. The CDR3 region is CASSFRGTGGRGTEAFF. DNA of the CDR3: TGTGCCAGCAGCTTCCGCGGGACAGGGGGCAGGGGGACTGAAGCTTTCTTT.

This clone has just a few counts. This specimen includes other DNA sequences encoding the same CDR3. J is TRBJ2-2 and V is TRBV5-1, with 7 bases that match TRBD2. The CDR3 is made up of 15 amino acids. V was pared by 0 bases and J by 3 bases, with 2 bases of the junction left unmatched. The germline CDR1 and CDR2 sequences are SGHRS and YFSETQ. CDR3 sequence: CASSLGLADTGELFF. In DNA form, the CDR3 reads TGCGCCAGCAGCTTGGGACTAGCAGACACCGGGGAGCTGTTTTTT.

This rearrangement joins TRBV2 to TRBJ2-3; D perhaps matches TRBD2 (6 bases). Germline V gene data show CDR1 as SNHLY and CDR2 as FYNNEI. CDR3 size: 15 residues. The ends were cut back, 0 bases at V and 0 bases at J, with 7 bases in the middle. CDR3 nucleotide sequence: TGTGCCAGCAGTGAAGCTGGGGGGAGCACAGATACGCAGTATTTT. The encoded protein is CASSEAGGSTDTQYF.

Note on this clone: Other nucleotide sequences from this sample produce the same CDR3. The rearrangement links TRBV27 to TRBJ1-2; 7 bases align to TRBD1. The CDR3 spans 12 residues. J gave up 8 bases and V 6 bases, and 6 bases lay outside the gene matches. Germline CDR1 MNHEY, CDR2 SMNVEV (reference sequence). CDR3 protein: CASSLTGDGYTF. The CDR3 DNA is TGTGCCAGCAGCTTAACAGGGGACGGCTACACCTTC.

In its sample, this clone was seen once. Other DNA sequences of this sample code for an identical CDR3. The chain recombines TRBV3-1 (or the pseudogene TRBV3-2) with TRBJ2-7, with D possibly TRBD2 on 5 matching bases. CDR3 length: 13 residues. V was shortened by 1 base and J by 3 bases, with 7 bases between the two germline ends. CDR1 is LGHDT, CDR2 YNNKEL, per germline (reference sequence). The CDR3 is CASSQVRGYEQYF. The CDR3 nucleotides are TGTGCCAGCAGCCAAGTTCGGGGCTACGAGCAGTACTTC.

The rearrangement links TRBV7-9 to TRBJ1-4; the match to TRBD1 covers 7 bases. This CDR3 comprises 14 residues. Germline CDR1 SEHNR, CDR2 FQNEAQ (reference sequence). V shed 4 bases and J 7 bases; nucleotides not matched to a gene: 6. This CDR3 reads CASSSQGLGEKLFF. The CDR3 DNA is TGTGCCAGCAGCTCACAGGGGCTTGGTGAAAAACTGTTTTTT.

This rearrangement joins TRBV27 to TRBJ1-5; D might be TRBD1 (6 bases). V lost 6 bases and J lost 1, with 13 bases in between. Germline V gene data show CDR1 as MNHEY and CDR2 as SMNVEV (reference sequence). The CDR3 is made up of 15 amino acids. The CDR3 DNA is TGTGCCAGCAGAGTCCTGCAGGGGAGCAATCAGCCCCAGCATTTT. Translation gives CASRVLQGSNQPQHF.

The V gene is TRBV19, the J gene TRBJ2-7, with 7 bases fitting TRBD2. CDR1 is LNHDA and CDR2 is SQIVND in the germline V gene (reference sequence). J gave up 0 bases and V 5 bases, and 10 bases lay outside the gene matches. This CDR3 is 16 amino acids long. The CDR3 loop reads CASSRMGGLPSYEQYF. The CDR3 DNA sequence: TGTGCCAGTAGTCGCATGGGAGGGCTCCCCTCCTACGAGCAGTACTTC.

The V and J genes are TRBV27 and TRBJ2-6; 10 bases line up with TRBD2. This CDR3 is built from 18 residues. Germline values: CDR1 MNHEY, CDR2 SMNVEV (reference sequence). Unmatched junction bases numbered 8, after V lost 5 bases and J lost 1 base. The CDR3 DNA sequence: TGTGCCAGCAGTCCTACGGGACTAGCGATTTCTGGGGCCAACGTCCTGACTTTC. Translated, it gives CASSPTGLAISGANVLTF.

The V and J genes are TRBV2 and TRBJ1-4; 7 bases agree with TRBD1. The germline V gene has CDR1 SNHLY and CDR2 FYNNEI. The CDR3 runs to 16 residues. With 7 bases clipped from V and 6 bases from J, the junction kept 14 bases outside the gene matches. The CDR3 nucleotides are TGTGCCAGCAACCCAACAGGGGCCACAACCTATGAAAAACTGTTTTTT. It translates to CASNPTGATTYEKLFF.

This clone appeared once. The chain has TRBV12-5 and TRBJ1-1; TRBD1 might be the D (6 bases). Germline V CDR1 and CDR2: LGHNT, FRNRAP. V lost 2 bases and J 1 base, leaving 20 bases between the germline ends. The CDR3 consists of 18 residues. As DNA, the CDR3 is TGTGCTAGTGGTTTGATCCTTACAGGGTACGGTAAGAACACTGAAGCTTTCTTT. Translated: CASGLILTGYGKNTEAFF.

The CDR3 nucleotides are TGTGCCAGCAGACTAGCGGGAGAGAGCACCGGGGAGCTGTTTTTT. Translating gives CASRLAGESTGELFF. The chain has TRBV6-5 and TRBJ2-2; 11 bases are a match to TRBD2. With V trimmed by 6 bases and J by 4 bases, 4 bases remained unmatched. Germline-derived CDR1 and CDR2 are MNHEY and SVGAGI. CDR3 length equals 15 residues.

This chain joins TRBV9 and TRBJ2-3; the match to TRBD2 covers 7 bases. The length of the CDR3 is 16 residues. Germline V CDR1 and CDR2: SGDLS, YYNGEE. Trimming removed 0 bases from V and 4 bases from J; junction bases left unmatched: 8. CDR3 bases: TGTGCCAGCAGCGTAGGTTACGGACTAGACGCAGATACGCAGTATTTT. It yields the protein CASSVGYGLDADTQYF. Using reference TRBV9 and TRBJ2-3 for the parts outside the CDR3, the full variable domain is DSGVTQTPKHLITATGQRVTLRCSPRSGDLSVYWYQQSLDQGLQFLIQYYNGEERAKGNILERFSAQQFPDLHSELNLSSLELGDSALYFCASSVGYGLDADTQYFGPGTRLTVL.

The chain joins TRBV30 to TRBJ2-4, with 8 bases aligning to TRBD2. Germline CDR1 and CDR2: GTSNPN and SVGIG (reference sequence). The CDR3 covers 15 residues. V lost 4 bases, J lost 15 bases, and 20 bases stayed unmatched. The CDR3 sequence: CAWNPPGTSGFARYF. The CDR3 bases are TGTGCCTGGAATCCCCCCGGGACTAGTGGGTTCGCGCGGTACTTC.

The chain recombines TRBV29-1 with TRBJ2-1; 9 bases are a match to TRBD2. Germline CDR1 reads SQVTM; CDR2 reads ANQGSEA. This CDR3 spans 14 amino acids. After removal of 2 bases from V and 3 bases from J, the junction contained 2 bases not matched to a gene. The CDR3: CSVELAGNYNEQFF. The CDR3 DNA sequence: TGCAGCGTTGAACTAGCGGGGAACTACAATGAGCAGTTCTTC.

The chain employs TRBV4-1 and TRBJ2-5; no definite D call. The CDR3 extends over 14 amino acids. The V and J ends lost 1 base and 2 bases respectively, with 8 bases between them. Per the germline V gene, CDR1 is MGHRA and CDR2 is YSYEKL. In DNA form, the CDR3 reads TGCGCCAGCAGCCAAGTTCTACCACAAGAGACCCAGTACTTC. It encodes CASSQVLPQETQYF.

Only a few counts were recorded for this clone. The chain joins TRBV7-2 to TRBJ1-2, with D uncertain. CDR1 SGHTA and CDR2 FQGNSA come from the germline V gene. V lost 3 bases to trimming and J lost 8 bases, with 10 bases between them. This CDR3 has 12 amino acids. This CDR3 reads CASSLSSNGYTF. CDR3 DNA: TGTGCCAGCAGCTTGTCGAGCAACGGCTACACCTTC.

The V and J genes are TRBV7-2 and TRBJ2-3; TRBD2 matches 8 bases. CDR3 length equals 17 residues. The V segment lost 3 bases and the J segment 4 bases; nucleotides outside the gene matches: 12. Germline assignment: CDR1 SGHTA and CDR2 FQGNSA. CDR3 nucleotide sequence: TGTGCCAGCAGCTTTCCCATGAGCGGGAGTAGGTCAGATACGCAGTATTTT. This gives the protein CASSFPMSGSRSDTQYF.

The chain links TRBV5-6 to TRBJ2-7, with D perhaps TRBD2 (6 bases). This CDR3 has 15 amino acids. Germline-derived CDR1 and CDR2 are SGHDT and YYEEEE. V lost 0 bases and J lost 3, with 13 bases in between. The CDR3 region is CASSLAGGEIYEQYF. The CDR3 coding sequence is TGTGCCAGCAGCTTGGCCGGGGGAGAAATCTACGAGCAGTACTTC.

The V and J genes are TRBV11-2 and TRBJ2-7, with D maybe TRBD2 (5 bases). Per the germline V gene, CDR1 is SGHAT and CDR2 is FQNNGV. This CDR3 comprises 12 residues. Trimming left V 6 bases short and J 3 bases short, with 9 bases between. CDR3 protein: CASSPGLYEQYF. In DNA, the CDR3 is TGTGCCAGCAGTCCAGGACTCTACGAGCAGTACTTC.

In nucleotides, the CDR3 is TGCGCCAGCAGCCCGGACTCGGGAAGCACAGATACGCAGTATTTT. Translated: CASSPDSGSTDTQYF. The chain joins TRBV4-3 to TRBJ2-3; maybe TRBD2 (5 bases). V lost 4 bases, J lost 0 bases, and 11 bases lay in between. Germline V gene sequence: CDR1 LGHNA, CDR2 YSLEER. This CDR3 comprises 15 residues.

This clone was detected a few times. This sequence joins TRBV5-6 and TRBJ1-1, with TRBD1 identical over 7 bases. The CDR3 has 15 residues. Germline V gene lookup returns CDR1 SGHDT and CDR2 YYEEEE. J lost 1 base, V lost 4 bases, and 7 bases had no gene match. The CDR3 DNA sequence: TGTGCCAGCAGCCCGCCGGGACAGCAGAACACTGAAGCTTTCTTT. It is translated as CASSPPGQQNTEAFF. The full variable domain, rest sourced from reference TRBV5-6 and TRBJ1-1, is DAGVTQSPTHLIKTRGQQVTLRCSPKSGHDTVSWYQQALGQGPQFIFQYYEEEERQRGNFPDRFSGHQFPNYSSELNVNALLLGDSALYLCASSPPGQQNTEAFFGQGTRLTVV.

The CDR3 nucleotides are TGCGCCAGCAGCCAACCCGGTGCGGGAGAGGTAGATACGCAGTATTTT. Residues: CASSQPGAGEVDTQYF. The chain couples TRBV4-1 to TRBJ2-3, with 7 bases identical to TRBD2. CDR3 length: 16 residues. Per the germline V gene, CDR1 is MGHRA and CDR2 is YSYEKL. V shed 2 bases, J shed 5 bases, and the junction held 10 bases outside the gene matches.

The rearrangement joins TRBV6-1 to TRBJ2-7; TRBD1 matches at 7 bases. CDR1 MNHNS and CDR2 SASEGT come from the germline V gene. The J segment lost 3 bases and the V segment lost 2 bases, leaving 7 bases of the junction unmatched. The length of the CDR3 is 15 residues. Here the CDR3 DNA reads TGTGCCAGCAGTGAATGGTCAGGGGGTAGCTACGAGCAGTACTTC. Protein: CASSEWSGGSYEQYF.